One sample yielded the 25 T cell receptor beta chains listed below, sequenced in a study of shared clonotypes between healthy human individuals. Measured with immunoSEQ multiplex PCR; TCRdb has only the in-frame clones, and not every one. The data contain about 960,000 clones, 76% of them seen just once; the ten biggest clones take up nearly 1.5%. Sequenced input: memory CD4+ T cells sorted from blood. Subset in this sample: CD45RA-negative fraction. These receptors were collected from a man aged 18 to 30 in good health.

Turning to this clone: This same CDR3 is encoded by further DNA sequences in the sample. The chain links TRBV9 to TRBJ2-5, with D tentatively TRBD2 (6 bases). This CDR3 has 14 residues. Germline V gene sequence: CDR1 SGDLS, CDR2 YYNGEE. V lost 0 bases and J 5 bases, leaving 11 bases between the germline ends. CDR3: CASSVAGGAETQYF. The CDR3 DNA follows: TGTGCCAGCAGCGTAGCCGGGGGTGCGGAGACCCAGTACTTC.

The V gene is TRBV5-6, the J gene TRBJ2-1; 9 bases are a match to TRBD1. Trimming at V came to 3 bases and at J to 9 bases, leaving 7 bases not matched to a gene. CDR1 is SGHDT, CDR2 YYEEEE, per germline. The CDR3 spans 14 residues. Here the CDR3 reads CASSSPGQGTEQFF. CDR3 DNA sequence: TGTGCCAGCAGCTCCCCGGGACAGGGAACTGAGCAGTTCTTC.

This clone was seen a handful of times. The chain is built from TRBV18 and TRBJ2-7; weak D call: TRBD1 (6 bases). CDR1 and CDR2 from the germline V gene are KGHSH and LQKENI. V was shortened by 6 bases and J by 3 bases, with 27 bases between the two germline ends. CDR3 length equals 18 residues. The CDR3 reads CASSSGGRGIGVYYEQYF. DNA for the CDR3: TGTGCCAGCTCGTCTGGGGGCAGGGGAATAGGGGTCTACTACGAGCAGTACTTC. Supplemented by reference TRBV18 and TRBJ2-7, the full variable domain reads NAGVMQNPRHLVRRRGQEARLRCSPMKGHSHVYWYRQLPEEGLKFMVYLQKENIIDESGMPKERFSAEFPKEGPSILRIQQVVRGDSAAYFCASSSGGRGIGVYYEQYFGPGTRLTVT.

About this clone itself: This could be a read error, since a much larger clone is one nucleotide away. This rearrangement joins TRBV11-2 to TRBJ2-3; D not resolved. CDR3 length: 12 amino acids. Trimming took off 0 bases at V and 2 bases at J, with 0 bases between the two ends. The germline V gene has CDR1 SGHAT and CDR2 FQNNGV. CDR3 nucleotide sequence: TGTGCCAGCAGCTTAGACACAGATACGCAGTATTTT. Translation gives CASSLDTDTQYF.

This clone has more than one count but fewer than ten. The rearrangement uses TRBV7-2 and TRBJ1-2; D unclear. CDR3 length: 14 residues. Germline V CDR1 and CDR2: SGHTA, FQGNSA. The V gene lost 1 base and the J gene lost 8 bases, with 14 bases spanning the gap. CDR3 coding DNA: TGTGCCAGCAGCTTAGGCAACGCCCGAGAGGGCTACACCTTC. It translates to CASSLGNAREGYTF.

The V gene is TRBV7-8, the J gene TRBJ2-5; 8 nucleotides match TRBD1. There are 14 residues in the CDR3. Per the germline V gene, CDR1 is SGHVS and CDR2 is FQNEAQ. With V trimmed by 8 bases and J by 4 bases, 9 bases remained unmatched. The CDR3 spells CASLTDRAGETQYF. The DNA for the CDR3 is TGTGCCAGCTTAACGGACAGGGCAGGAGAGACCCAGTACTTC.

The chain recombines TRBV4-3 with TRBJ2-7; 8 bases fit TRBD1. Germline-derived CDR1 and CDR2 are LGHNA and YSLEER. The length of the CDR3 is 16 residues. The V gene end was trimmed by 2 bases and the J gene end by 2 bases; junction bases not matched to a gene: 8. The CDR3: CASSQYPGQGPYEQYF. DNA of the CDR3: TGCGCCAGCAGCCAATATCCCGGACAGGGACCCTACGAGCAGTACTTC.

J is TRBJ2-3 and V is TRBV15; D unresolved. Germline V gene lookup returns CDR1 LNHNV and CDR2 YYDKDF (reference sequence). V lost 3 bases, J lost 3 bases, and 13 bases lay in between. The CDR3 runs 15 residues. The CDR3 protein is CATSRERIGTDTQYF. CDR3 sequence (DNA): TGTGCCACCAGCAGGGAAAGGATTGGGACAGATACGCAGTATTTT.

This chain links TRBV18 with TRBJ2-5; 7 bases are a match to TRBD1. There are 14 residues in the CDR3. Germline V lookup: CDR1 KGHSH, CDR2 LQKENI. V trimming: 3 bases; J trimming: 5 bases; junction bases outside the gene matches: 6. CDR3 sequence (DNA): TGTGCCAGCTCACCCTCCACAGGGGTGGAGACCCAGTACTTC. Its protein is CASSPSTGVETQYF.

The J gene is TRBJ1-1, the V gene TRBV2; TRBD1 might be the D (5 bases). This CDR3 is 13 amino acids long. The germline gives CDR1 SNHLY, CDR2 FYNNEI. The ends were cut back, 5 bases at V and 5 bases at J, with 12 bases in the middle. This CDR3 is CASSQVEGTEAFF. CDR3 DNA: TGTGCCAGCAGTCAAGTTGAGGGGACTGAAGCTTTCTTT.

This clone was found once. This rearrangement joins TRBV5-6 to TRBJ1-2, with 9 bases lining up with TRBD1. Per the germline V gene, CDR1 is SGHDT and CDR2 is YYEEEE. With 2 bases clipped from V and 6 bases from J, the junction kept 5 bases outside the gene matches. CDR3 length equals 14 residues. The CDR3 DNA sequence: TGTGCCAGCAGCTTCCGGGACAGGGTCGATGGCTACACCTTC. Protein: CASSFRDRVDGYTF.

This chain links TRBV7-9 with TRBJ2-1, with D perhaps TRBD1 (6 bases). The CDR3 consists of 15 residues. V was trimmed by 1 base and J by 4 bases, leaving 11 bases between them. Germline loops: CDR1 SEHNR, CDR2 FQNEAQ (reference sequence). The CDR3 sequence: CASSLGGPNYNEQFF. In DNA, the CDR3 is TGTGCCAGCAGCTTAGGGGGGCCAAATTACAATGAGCAGTTCTTC. The whole variable domain, filled in from reference TRBV7-9 and TRBJ2-1, reads DTGVSQNPRHKITKRGQNVTFRCDPISEHNRLYWYRQTLGQGPEFLTYFQNEAQLEKSRLLSDRFSAERPKGSFSTLEIQRTEQGDSAMYLCASSLGGPNYNEQFFGPGTRLTVL.

The chain combines TRBV29-1 with TRBJ2-7, with 11 nucleotides matching TRBD1. CDR1 and CDR2 from the germline V gene are SQVTM and ANQGSEA. Trimming at V came to 4 bases and at J to 4 bases, leaving 6 bases not matched to a gene. The CDR3 covers 14 residues. The CDR3 DNA reads as TGCAGCGTTGCCCTAGGACAGGGGGCATACGAGCAGTACTTC. This codes for CSVALGQGAYEQYF.

This clone has a single count. Compared with germline, one end of the junction differs, possibly owing to a read error. The chain carries TRBV7-7 and TRBJ2-2; D unclear. Germline V gives CDR1 SSHAT, CDR2 FNYEAQ (reference sequence). This CDR3 contains 10 residues. CDR3 sequence reads: CASSQKELFF. The CDR3 DNA follows: TGTGCTAGCAGCCAAAAGGAGCTGTTTTTT.

The V call is TRBV6-5, the J call TRBJ2-7; D gene uncertain. CDR1 is MNHEY and CDR2 is SVGAGI in the germline V gene. The CDR3 extends over 14 amino acids. Deletions cut 5 bases from V and 1 base from J, with 12 bases between. CDR3 DNA: TGTGCCAGCAGTCACACCCCGTCGTCCTACGAGCAGTACTTC. Amino acids: CASSHTPSSYEQYF.

V and J are TRBV4-1 and TRBJ1-1; 7 bases match TRBD1. The CDR3 runs to 17 residues. The V gene's germline CDR1 is MGHRA and CDR2 YSYEKL. J was trimmed by 1 base and V by 0 bases; bases with no gene match: 8. CDR3 region: CASSQDIYRTGNTEAFF. In nucleotides, the CDR3 is TGCGCCAGCAGCCAAGATATTTATCGGACAGGGAACACTGAAGCTTTCTTT.

The chain uses TRBV15 and TRBJ2-1; D is unclear. This CDR3 has 13 residues. Trimming cost V 5 bases and J 4 bases, with 9 bases left between them. Germline V gives CDR1 LNHNV, CDR2 YYDKDF (reference sequence). CDR3 region: CATSANIYNEQFF. The CDR3 DNA reads as TGTGCCACCAGCGCCAACATTTACAATGAGCAGTTCTTC.

The V gene is TRBV6-4, the J gene TRBJ2-7; 8 nucleotides align to TRBD1. CDR1 and CDR2 from the germline V gene are MRHNA and SNTAGT. V was clipped by 7 bases and J by 0 bases; unmatched bases: 8. This CDR3 comprises 15 residues. The CDR3 DNA is TGTGCCAGCACGTTAGGGGACAGGCCCTCCTACGAGCAGTACTTC. Residues: CASTLGDRPSYEQYF.

This chain uses TRBV28 with TRBJ2-3, with 9 positions matching TRBD1. This CDR3 contains 16 residues. Germline-derived CDR1 and CDR2 are MDHEN and SYDVKM. Unmatched junction bases numbered 9, after V lost 6 bases and J lost 2 bases. CDR3: CASRELRDRVTDTQYF. DNA for the CDR3: TGTGCCAGCAGAGAGCTCCGGGACAGGGTCACAGATACGCAGTATTTT. The full variable domain, with the rest looked up from reference TRBV28 and TRBJ2-3, is DVKVTQSSRYLVKRTGEKVFLECVQDMDHENMFWYRQDPGLGLRLIYFSYDVKMKEKGDIPEGYSVSREKKERFSLILESASTNQTSMYLCASRELRDRVTDTQYFGPGTRLTVL.

This sequence joins TRBV10-2 and TRBJ2-7; D not resolved. CDR3 length: 16 residues. Germline V lookup: CDR1 WSHSY, CDR2 SAAADI. V dropped 8 bases and J dropped 5 bases, with 25 bases sitting between them. The DNA of the CDR3 is TGCGCCAGCGCTCCAAACTCGCTACCGGTCGGCCACGAGCAGTACTTC. It codes for CASAPNSLPVGHEQYF.

This clone was seen ten or more times. The chain carries TRBV6-1 and TRBJ1-6, with no clear D. Germline CDR1 MNHNS, CDR2 SASEGT. The length of the CDR3 is 12 residues. V was shortened by 8 bases and J by 11 bases, with 13 bases between the two germline ends. CDR3 sequence: CASLPGSPPLHF. The CDR3, as DNA: TGTGCCAGCTTACCGGGCAGTCCACCCCTCCACTTT.

The rearrangement uses TRBV10-1 and TRBJ2-1, with D tentatively TRBD1 (6 bases). The germline gives CDR1 WNHNN, CDR2 SYGVQD (reference sequence). Deletions cut 4 bases from V and 3 bases from J, with 13 bases between. The CDR3 extends over 15 amino acids. The CDR3 nucleotides read TGCGCCAGCAGTGGACCGGGACACGGCTACAATGAGCAGTTCTTC. It codes for CASSGPGHGYNEQFF.

V usage is TRBV28 and J usage is TRBJ2-1; D uncertain. The CDR3 is 14 residues long. Per the germline V gene, CDR1 is MDHEN and CDR2 is SYDVKM. The germline V and J ends were trimmed by 3 bases and 0 bases, with 6 bases remaining between them. CDR3 residues: CASSFLSSYNEQFF. CDR3 DNA: TGTGCCAGCAGTTTCTTAAGCTCCTACAATGAGCAGTTCTTC. Filled out from reference TRBV28 and TRBJ2-1, the complete variable domain reads DVKVTQSSRYLVKRTGEKVFLECVQDMDHENMFWYRQDPGLGLRLIYFSYDVKMKEKGDIPEGYSVSREKKERFSLILESASTNQTSMYLCASSFLSSYNEQFFGPGTRLTVL.

With regard to this clone: An end of the junction differs from the germline gene, which may be a read error. The CDR3 DNA reads as TGCGCCAGCAGTGATCCCGGGAATGGTTACGGGCAGTACTTC. Translated, it gives CASSDPGNGYGQYF. The rearrangement links TRBV10-1 to TRBJ2-7; the D gene is possibly TRBD2 (5 bases). The CDR3 has 14 amino acids. CDR1 WNHNN and CDR2 SYGVQD come from the germline V gene (reference sequence).

The genes are TRBV7-8 and TRBJ2-1; 9 positions agree with TRBD2. Germline V gene data show CDR1 as SGHVS and CDR2 as FQNEAQ. J was trimmed by 6 bases and V by 4 bases; bases with no gene match: 7. CDR3 size: 15 residues. The CDR3 DNA is TGTGCCAGCAGCTCAATAAATAGCGGGGGCAATGAGCAGTTCTTC. It codes for CASSSINSGGNEQFF.